The next 26 T cell receptor beta chains were all read from a single sample in a study of T cell changes during pregnancy in multiple sclerosis. The table came from immunoSEQ multiplex PCR; TCRdb's copy has only in-frame clones and leaves some out. Of fewer than 50,000 clones in the sample, roughly nine tenths were seen once. The sequencing used CD4+ T cells from peripheral blood mononuclear cells, collected in the first trimester of pregnancy. The source is a female donor with multiple sclerosis, enrolled in a pregnancy study.

This clone was observed once. The chain couples TRBV5-1 to TRBJ2-5; D unclear. Germline V CDR1 and CDR2: SGHRS, YFSETQ. V was clipped by 0 bases and J by 7 bases, with 19 bases between them. CDR3 length: 16 residues. CDR3 bases: TGCGCCAGCAGCTTGGCGCCAGCCTCCGAGCTAGGGACCCAGTACTTC. It is translated as CASSLAPASELGTQYF.

V is TRBV30 and J is TRBJ1-3, with 7 bases that match TRBD1. CDR1 and CDR2 from the germline V gene are GTSNPN and SVGIG (reference sequence). The CDR3 spans 13 residues. Trimming took 4 bases from V and 4 from J; bases not matched to a gene: 4. CDR3 nucleotides: TGTGCCTGGACAGGGGGAGGAGGAAACACCATATATTTT. This sequence encodes CAWTGGGGNTIYF.

This chain connects TRBV2 to TRBJ2-7; TRBD2 matches at 9 bases. Germline lookup yields CDR1 SNHLY and CDR2 FYNNEI. Trimming removed 8 bases from V and 7 bases from J; junction bases left unmatched: 9. This CDR3 comprises 13 residues. CDR3 nucleotide sequence: TGTGCCAGCGGAGCGGGAGGTGGAAAGGAGCAGTACTTC. Protein product: CASGAGGGKEQYF.

The chain uses TRBV6-1 and TRBJ2-7; TRBD2 aligns across 7 bases. Per germline, CDR1 MNHNS and CDR2 SASEGT. With V trimmed by 2 bases and J by 5 bases, 9 bases remained unmatched. The CDR3 is made up of 15 amino acids. The CDR3 region has the DNA TGTGCCAGCAGTGAATGGGGGGGAGTTGTGAACGAGCAGTACTTC. It yields the protein CASSEWGGVVNEQYF.

CDR3 DNA: TGTGCCAGTTCTGGACTGGGGGGGATCTATCAGCCCCAGCATTTT. This gives the protein CASSGLGGIYQPQHF. The gene calls are TRBV19 and TRBJ1-5, with D possibly TRBD1 on 5 matching bases. This CDR3 has 15 residues. With 8 bases removed from V and 5 bases from J, the gap between germline ends came to 19 bases. CDR1 is LNHDA, CDR2 SQIVND, per germline (reference sequence).

This chain joins TRBV6-6 and TRBJ2-7; 9 positions agree with TRBD2. The CDR3 spans 16 residues. The trim removed 7 bases at V and 3 bases at J, leaving 13 bases unmatched. Per germline, CDR1 MNHNY and CDR2 SVGAGI (reference sequence). CDR3 in DNA: TGTGCCAGCAATAGCGGGAGTTTCCTTTCTGGCTACGAGCAGTACTTC. Encoded protein: CASNSGSFLSGYEQYF.

This clone was detected a few times. J is TRBJ1-1 and V is TRBV7-9; D perhaps matches TRBD1 (5 bases). The CDR3 sequence is 13 residues long. V lost 3 bases, J lost 5 bases, and 10 bases lay in between. From germline, CDR1 is SEHNR and CDR2 FQNEAQ (reference sequence). The CDR3, as DNA: TGTGCCAGCAGCTTCAGGGTTTCGACTGAAGCTTTCTTT. Protein product: CASSFRVSTEAFF.

The chain employs TRBV2 and TRBJ1-1; perhaps TRBD1 as D (6 bases). The CDR3 is 16 residues long. In germline, CDR1 is SNHLY, CDR2 FYNNEI. V was cut by 7 bases and J by 0 bases, with 18 bases left in between. The chain's CDR3 is CASNPRGGGMNTEAFF. For the CDR3, the DNA is TGTGCCAGCAACCCCCGAGGGGGAGGGATGAACACTGAAGCTTTCTTT.

This rearrangement joins TRBV18 to TRBJ2-2, with D possibly being TRBD2 (6 bases). The CDR3 is 13 residues long. From germline, CDR1 is KGHSH and CDR2 LQKENI. V lost 6 bases, J lost 5 bases, and 10 bases lay in between. This CDR3 reads CASSLAGTGELFF. The CDR3 DNA sequence: TGTGCCAGCTCCCTCGCGGGGACCGGGGAGCTGTTTTTT.

The rearrangement joins TRBV4-1 to TRBJ2-5, with 7 positions matching TRBD2. Trimming removed 0 bases from V and 4 bases from J; junction bases left unmatched: 5. The CDR3 sequence is 15 residues long. Germline CDR1 MGHRA, CDR2 YSYEKL. CDR3 loop: CASSQDGSGGETQYF. CDR3 DNA sequence: TGCGCCAGCAGCCAAGATGGATCGGGAGGAGAGACCCAGTACTTC.

The chain combines TRBV27 with TRBJ2-3; unclear D gene. Germline-derived CDR1 and CDR2 are MNHEY and SMNVEV (reference sequence). The germline V and J ends were trimmed by 8 bases and 2 bases, with 17 bases remaining between them. This CDR3 has 15 residues. The CDR3 bases are TGTGCCAGCGCGACCGGAGACTTGATCACAGATACGCAGTATTTT. Its translation is CASATGDLITDTQYF.

The chain is built from TRBV7-6 and TRBJ2-1; 7 nucleotides match TRBD1. J lost 2 bases, V lost 5 bases, and 6 bases had no gene match. This CDR3 is built from 15 residues. Germline assignment: CDR1 SGHVS and CDR2 FNYEAQ. CDR3 DNA: TGTGCCAGCAGCCGAGACAGGGAACCCTACAATGAGCAGTTCTTC. As protein: CASSRDREPYNEQFF. The variable domain in full, completed from reference TRBV7-6 and TRBJ2-1, reads GAGVSQSPRYKVTKRGQDVALRCDPISGHVSLYWYRQALGQGPEFLTYFNYEAQQDKSGLPNDRFSAERPEGSISTLTIQRTEQRDSAMYRCASSRDREPYNEQFFGPGTRLTVL.

V and J are TRBV19 and TRBJ2-1; 8 nucleotides agree with TRBD2. The CDR3 loop spans 15 amino acids. The V segment lost 5 bases and the J segment 0 bases; nucleotides outside the gene matches: 3. Germline V gives CDR1 LNHDA, CDR2 SQIVND (reference sequence). The CDR3 here is CASSPRGGSYNEQFF. The CDR3 DNA sequence: TGTGCCAGTAGTCCTCGGGGGGGCTCCTACAATGAGCAGTTCTTC. The entire variable domain, with the rest obtained from reference TRBV19 and TRBJ2-1, is as follows: DGGITQSPKYLFRKEGQNVTLSCEQNLNHDAMYWYRQDPGQGLRLIYYSQIVNDFQKGDIAEGYSVSREKKESFPLTVTSAQKNPTAFYLCASSPRGGSYNEQFFGPGTRLTVL.

The chain combines TRBV12-5 with TRBJ2-7; 9 nucleotides line up with TRBD2. V trimming: 3 bases; J trimming: 4 bases; junction bases outside the gene matches: 10. CDR1 and CDR2 from the germline V gene are LGHNT and FRNRAP. The CDR3 runs 16 residues. CDR3: CASGFRLGLAPYEQYF. In DNA, the CDR3 is TGTGCTAGTGGTTTTCGCCTCGGACTAGCGCCTTACGAGCAGTACTTC.

A few counts support this clone. The J gene is TRBJ2-7, the V gene TRBV13, with 13 nucleotides matching TRBD2. Looked up from germline, CDR1 is PRHDT and CDR2 is FYEKMQ (reference sequence). With V trimmed by 5 bases and J by 3 bases, 7 bases remained unmatched. This CDR3 has 16 amino acids. The CDR3 region is CASSRTSGSIIYEQYF. CDR3 in DNA: TGTGCCAGCAGCAGGACTAGCGGGAGTATCATCTACGAGCAGTACTTC. The full variable domain, with the rest looked up from reference TRBV13 and TRBJ2-7, is AAGVIQSPRHLIKEKRETATLKCYPIPRHDTVYWYQQGPGQDPQFLISFYEKMQSDKGSIPDRFSAQQFSDYHSELNMSSLELGDSALYFCASSRTSGSIIYEQYFGPGTRLTVT.

The chain uses TRBV9 and TRBJ2-3; possibly TRBD2 for D (6 bases). Per the germline V gene, CDR1 is SGDLS and CDR2 is YYNGEE. V shed 0 bases and J shed 4 bases, with 12 bases lying between them. The CDR3 spans 15 residues. CDR3 protein: CASSVVVGEADTQYF. Here the CDR3 DNA reads TGTGCCAGCAGCGTAGTTGTGGGGGAGGCAGATACGCAGTATTTT.

This chain uses TRBV28 with TRBJ2-3, with D possibly TRBD1 on 6 matching bases. Germline V gives CDR1 MDHEN, CDR2 SYDVKM. CDR3 size: 13 residues. Trimming cost V 8 bases and J 2 bases, with 11 bases left between them. The CDR3 protein is CASERQATDTQYF. DNA of the CDR3: TGTGCCAGCGAAAGACAGGCCACAGATACGCAGTATTTT.

J is TRBJ2-2 and V is TRBV2; TRBD1 matches 7 bases. The CDR3 has 15 residues. Unmatched junction bases numbered 4, after V lost 5 bases and J lost 1 base. Germline V lookup: CDR1 SNHLY, CDR2 FYNNEI. CDR3 DNA sequence: TGTGCCAGCAGTAGGACAGGCTTGAACACCGGGGAGCTGTTTTTT. It translates to CASSRTGLNTGELFF.

V gene TRBV18 combines with J gene TRBJ1-2, with D unclear. This CDR3 has 14 residues. V lost 2 bases to trimming and J lost 2 bases, with 9 bases between them. Germline CDR1 is KGHSH and CDR2 is LQKENI. CDR3 coding DNA: TGTGCCAGCTCACCAGCACAGACGAACTATGGCTACACCTTC. Its protein product is CASSPAQTNYGYTF.

The chain recombines TRBV6-5 with TRBJ2-2; 7 bases are a match to TRBD2. Germline lookup yields CDR1 MNHEY and CDR2 SVGAGI. The trim removed 7 bases at V and 2 bases at J, leaving 4 bases unmatched. This CDR3 region has 14 residues. CDR3 region: CASKTSPNTGELFF. The CDR3 DNA reads TGTGCCAGCAAGACTAGCCCAAACACCGGGGAGCTGTTTTTT.

This chain uses TRBV6-1 with TRBJ1-5; no firm D call. Trimming shortened V by 6 bases and J by 7 bases, and 13 bases separated the two germline ends. Germline V gene sequence: CDR1 MNHNS, CDR2 SASEGT. This CDR3 is 13 amino acids long. CDR3 DNA: TGTGCCAGCAGGGAAACGTCAGGCCAGCCCCAGCATTTT. Protein: CASRETSGQPQHF.

CDR3 protein: CAWTLPGRRNTIYF. CDR3 nucleotide sequence: TGTGCCTGGACTCTCCCGGGGAGGCGAAACACCATATATTTT. The V gene is TRBV30, the J gene TRBJ1-3; D remains unclear. CDR3 length: 14 amino acids. The germline V gene encodes CDR1 GTSNPN and CDR2 SVGIG (reference sequence). V lost 4 bases, J lost 5 bases, and 15 bases lay in between.

This chain joins TRBV18 and TRBJ1-2; D is ambiguous. The CDR3 extends over 12 amino acids. V lost 3 bases and J lost 12, with 14 bases in between. Germline values: CDR1 KGHSH, CDR2 LQKENI. Written as DNA, the CDR3 is TGTGCCAGCTCACCTCAAGGAGTGACCCACACCTTC. This encodes CASSPQGVTHTF.

V and J are TRBV25-1 and TRBJ2-1; 8 bases fit TRBD1. The ends lost 0 bases at V and 6 bases at J; junction bases unmatched: 1. Germline V gives CDR1 MGHDK, CDR2 SYGVNS. CDR3 size: 14 residues. CDR3 amino acids: CASSEYGTGNEQFF. The CDR3 DNA follows: TGTGCCAGCAGTGAATACGGGACAGGCAATGAGCAGTTCTTC.

This clone was observed a few times. The chain combines TRBV12-5 with TRBJ1-1; D call uncertain. This CDR3 contains 11 residues. Germline V gene data show CDR1 as LGHNT and CDR2 as FRNRAP. Trimming took 7 bases from V and 11 from J, leaving 14 bases between them. CDR3 in amino acids: CASALTPGAFF. The CDR3 nucleotides are TGTGCTAGTGCCCTTACTCCGGGGGCTTTCTTT. The full variable domain, rest sourced from reference TRBV12-5 and TRBJ1-1, is DARVTQTPRHKVTEMGQEVTMRCQPILGHNTVFWYRQTMMQGLELLAYFRNRAPLDDSGMPKDRFSAEMPDATLATLKIQPSEPRDSAVYFCASALTPGAFFGQGTRLTVV.

The chain recombines TRBV9 with TRBJ2-3; the match to TRBD2 covers 9 bases. V shed 0 bases and J 3 bases; nucleotides not matched to a gene: 2. CDR1 SGDLS and CDR2 YYNGEE come from the germline V gene. CDR3 length equals 15 residues. The DNA of the CDR3 is TGTGCCAGCAGCGTAGGAGCGGGAGGTACAGATACGCAGTATTTT. Translation: CASSVGAGGTDTQYF. Full variable domain (missing parts from reference TRBV9 and TRBJ2-3): DSGVTQTPKHLITATGQRVTLRCSPRSGDLSVYWYQQSLDQGLQFLIQYYNGEERAKGNILERFSAQQFPDLHSELNLSSLELGDSALYFCASSVGAGGTDTQYFGPGTRLTVL.